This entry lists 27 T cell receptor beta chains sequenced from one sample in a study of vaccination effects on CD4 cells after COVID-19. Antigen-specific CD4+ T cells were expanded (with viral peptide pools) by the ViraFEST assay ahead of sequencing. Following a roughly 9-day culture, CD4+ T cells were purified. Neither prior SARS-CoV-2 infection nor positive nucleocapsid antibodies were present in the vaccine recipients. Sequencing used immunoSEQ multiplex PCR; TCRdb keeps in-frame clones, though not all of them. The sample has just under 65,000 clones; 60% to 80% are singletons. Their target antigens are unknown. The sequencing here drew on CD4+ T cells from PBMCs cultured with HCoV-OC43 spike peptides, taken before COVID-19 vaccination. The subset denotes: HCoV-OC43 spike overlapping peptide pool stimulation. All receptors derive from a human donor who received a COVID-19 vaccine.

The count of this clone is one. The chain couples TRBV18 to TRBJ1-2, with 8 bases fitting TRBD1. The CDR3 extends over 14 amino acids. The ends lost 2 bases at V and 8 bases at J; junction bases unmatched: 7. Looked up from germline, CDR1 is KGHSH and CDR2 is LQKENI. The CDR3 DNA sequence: TGTGCCAGCTCACCATCAGGGGGCGCCGAGGGCTACACCTTC. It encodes CASSPSGGAEGYTF.

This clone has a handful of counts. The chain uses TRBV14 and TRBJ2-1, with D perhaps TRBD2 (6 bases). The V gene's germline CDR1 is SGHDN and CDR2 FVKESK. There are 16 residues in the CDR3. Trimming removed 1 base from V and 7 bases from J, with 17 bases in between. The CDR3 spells CASSQGGVQSQNEQFF. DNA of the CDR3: TGTGCCAGCAGCCAAGGCGGGGTCCAATCACAAAATGAGCAGTTCTTC.

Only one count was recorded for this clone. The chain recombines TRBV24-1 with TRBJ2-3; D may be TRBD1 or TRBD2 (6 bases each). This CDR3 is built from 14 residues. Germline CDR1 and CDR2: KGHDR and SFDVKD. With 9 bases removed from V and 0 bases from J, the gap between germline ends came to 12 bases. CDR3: CATRGGRSTDTQYF. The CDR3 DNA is TGTGCCACCCGAGGGGGGAGGAGCACAGATACGCAGTATTTT.

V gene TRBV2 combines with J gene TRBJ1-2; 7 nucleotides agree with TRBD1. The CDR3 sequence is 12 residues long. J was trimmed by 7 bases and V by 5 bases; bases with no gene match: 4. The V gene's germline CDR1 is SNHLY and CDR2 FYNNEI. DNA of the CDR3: TGTGCCAGCAGTTCAGGGGGAACTGGCTACACCTTC. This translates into CASSSGGTGYTF.

Here the CDR3 DNA reads TGTGCCAGCAGCCAAATCGGGGCTCGTAATTCACCCCTCCACTTT. Residues: CASSQIGARNSPLHF. This rearrangement joins TRBV3-1 (or the pseudogene TRBV3-2) to TRBJ1-6, with a possible D match to TRBD1 (5 bases). The V end was cut by 2 bases, the J end by 6 bases, with 11 bases between. The CDR3 sequence is 15 residues long. Germline assignment: CDR1 LGHDT and CDR2 YNNKEL (reference sequence).

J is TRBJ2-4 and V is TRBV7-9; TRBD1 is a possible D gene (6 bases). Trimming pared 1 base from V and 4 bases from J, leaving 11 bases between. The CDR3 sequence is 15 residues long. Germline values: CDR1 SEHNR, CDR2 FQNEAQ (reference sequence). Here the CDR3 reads CASSLEGTLKNIQYF. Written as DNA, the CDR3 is TGTGCCAGCAGCTTAGAAGGGACACTTAAAAACATTCAGTACTTC.

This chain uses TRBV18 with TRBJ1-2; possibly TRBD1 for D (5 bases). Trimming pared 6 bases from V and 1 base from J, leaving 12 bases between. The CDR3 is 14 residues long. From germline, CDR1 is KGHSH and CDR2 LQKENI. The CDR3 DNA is TGTGCCAGCTCTCACGACAGAAATAACTATGGCTACACCTTC. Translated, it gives CASSHDRNNYGYTF.

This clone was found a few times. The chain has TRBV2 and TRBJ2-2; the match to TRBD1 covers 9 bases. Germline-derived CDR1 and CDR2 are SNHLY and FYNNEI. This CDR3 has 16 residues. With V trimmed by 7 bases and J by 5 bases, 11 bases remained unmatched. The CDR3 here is CASTPPGQGLTGELFF. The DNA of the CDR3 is TGTGCCAGCACTCCTCCGGGACAGGGTCTTACCGGGGAGCTGTTTTTT. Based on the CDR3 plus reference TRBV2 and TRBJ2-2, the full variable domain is EPEVTQTPSHQVTQMGQEVILRCVPISNHLYFYWYRQILGQKVEFLVSFYNNEISEKSEIFDDQFSVERPDGSNFTLKIRSTKLEDSAMYFCASTPPGQGLTGELFFGEGSRLTVL.

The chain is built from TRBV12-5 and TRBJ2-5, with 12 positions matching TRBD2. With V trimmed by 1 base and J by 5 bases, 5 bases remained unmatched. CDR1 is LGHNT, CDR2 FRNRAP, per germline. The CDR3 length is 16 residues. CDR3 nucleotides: TGTGCTAGTGGTTTGGGACTAGCGGGGGCGGTGGAGACCCAGTACTTC. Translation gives CASGLGLAGAVETQYF.

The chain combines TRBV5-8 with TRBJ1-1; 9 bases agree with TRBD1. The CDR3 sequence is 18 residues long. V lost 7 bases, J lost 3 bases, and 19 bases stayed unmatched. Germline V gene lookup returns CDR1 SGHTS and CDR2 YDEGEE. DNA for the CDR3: TGTGCCAGCCCCTTGCGCTGGGACAGGGATCATAAGTACACTGAAGCTTTCTTT. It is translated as CASPLRWDRDHKYTEAFF.

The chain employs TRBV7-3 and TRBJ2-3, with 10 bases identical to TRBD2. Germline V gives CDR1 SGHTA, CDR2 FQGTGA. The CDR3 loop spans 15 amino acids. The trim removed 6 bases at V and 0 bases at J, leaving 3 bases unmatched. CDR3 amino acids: CASSTSGTSTDTQYF. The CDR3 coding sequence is TGTGCCAGCAGTACTAGCGGGACCAGCACAGATACGCAGTATTTT.

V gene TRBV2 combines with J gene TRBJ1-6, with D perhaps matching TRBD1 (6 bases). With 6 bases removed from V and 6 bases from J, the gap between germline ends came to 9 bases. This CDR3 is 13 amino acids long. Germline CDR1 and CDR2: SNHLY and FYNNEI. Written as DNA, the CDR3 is TGTGCCAGCAGGGACAGATCTAATTCACCCCTCCACTTT. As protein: CASRDRSNSPLHF.

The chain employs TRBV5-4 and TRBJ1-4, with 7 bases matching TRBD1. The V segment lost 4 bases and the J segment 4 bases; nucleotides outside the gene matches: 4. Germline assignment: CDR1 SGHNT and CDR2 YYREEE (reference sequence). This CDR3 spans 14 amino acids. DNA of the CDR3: TGTGCCAGCAGCGCGGACAGGTTTAATGAAAAACTGTTTTTT. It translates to CASSADRFNEKLFF.

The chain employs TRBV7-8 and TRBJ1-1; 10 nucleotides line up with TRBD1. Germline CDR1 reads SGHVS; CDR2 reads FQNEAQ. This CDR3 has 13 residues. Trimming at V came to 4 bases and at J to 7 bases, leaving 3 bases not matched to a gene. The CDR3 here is CASSWGQGFEAFF. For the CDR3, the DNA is TGTGCCAGCAGCTGGGGACAGGGGTTTGAAGCTTTCTTT.

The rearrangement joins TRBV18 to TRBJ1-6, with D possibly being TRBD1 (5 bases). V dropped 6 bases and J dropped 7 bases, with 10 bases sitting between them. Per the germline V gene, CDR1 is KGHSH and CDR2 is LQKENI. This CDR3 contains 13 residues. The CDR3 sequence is CASSPGANSPLHF. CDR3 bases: TGTGCCAGCTCCCCCGGGGCCAATTCACCCCTCCACTTT.

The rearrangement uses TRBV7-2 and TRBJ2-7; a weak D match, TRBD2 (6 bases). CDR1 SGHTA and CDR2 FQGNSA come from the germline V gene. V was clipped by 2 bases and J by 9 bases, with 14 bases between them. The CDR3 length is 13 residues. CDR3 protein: CASSLSQGGVQYV. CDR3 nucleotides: TGTGCCAGCAGCTTATCGCAGGGAGGCGTGCAGTACGTC.

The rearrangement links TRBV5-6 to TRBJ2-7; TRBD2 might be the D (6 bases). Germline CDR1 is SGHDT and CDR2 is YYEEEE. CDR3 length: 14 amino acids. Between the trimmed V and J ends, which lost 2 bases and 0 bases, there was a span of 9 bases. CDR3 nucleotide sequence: TGTGCCAGCAGCTTCGACGGGAGCTCCTACGAGCAGTACGTC. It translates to CASSFDGSSYEQYV.

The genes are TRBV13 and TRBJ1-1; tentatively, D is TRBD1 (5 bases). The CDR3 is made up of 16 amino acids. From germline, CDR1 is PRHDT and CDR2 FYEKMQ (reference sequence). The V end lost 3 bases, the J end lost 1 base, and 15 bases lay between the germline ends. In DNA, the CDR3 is TGTGCCAGCAGCTTGACCCGACAGATCCCGAACACTGAAGCTTTCTTT. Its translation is CASSLTRQIPNTEAFF.

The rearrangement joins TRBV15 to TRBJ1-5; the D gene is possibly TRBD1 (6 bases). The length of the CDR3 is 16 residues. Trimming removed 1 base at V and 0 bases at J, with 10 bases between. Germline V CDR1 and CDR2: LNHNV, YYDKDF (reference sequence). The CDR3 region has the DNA TGTGCCACCAGCAGAGTGACAGGAGCTAGCAATCAGCCCCAGCATTTT. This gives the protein CATSRVTGASNQPQHF.

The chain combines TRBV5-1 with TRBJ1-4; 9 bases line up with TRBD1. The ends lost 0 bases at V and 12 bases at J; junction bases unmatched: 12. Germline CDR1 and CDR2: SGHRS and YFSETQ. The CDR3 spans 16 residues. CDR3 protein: CASSLAYGTGRIELFF. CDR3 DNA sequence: TGCGCCAGCAGCTTGGCTTACGGGACAGGGAGAATAGAACTGTTTTTT.

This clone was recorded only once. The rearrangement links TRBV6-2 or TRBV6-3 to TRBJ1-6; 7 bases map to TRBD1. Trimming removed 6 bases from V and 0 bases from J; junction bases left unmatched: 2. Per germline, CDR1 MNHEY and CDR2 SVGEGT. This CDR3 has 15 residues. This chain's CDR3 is CASSRDSSYNSPLHF. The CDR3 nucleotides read TGTGCCAGCAGCCGGGACAGCTCCTATAATTCACCCCTCCACTTT.

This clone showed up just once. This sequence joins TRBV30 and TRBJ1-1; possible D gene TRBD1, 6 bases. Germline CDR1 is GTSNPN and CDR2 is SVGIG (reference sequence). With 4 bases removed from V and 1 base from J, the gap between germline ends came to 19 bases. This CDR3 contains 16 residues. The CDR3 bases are TGTGCCTGGAACGCCGGGACACCACTCTCGAACACTGAAGCTTTCTTT. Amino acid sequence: CAWNAGTPLSNTEAFF.

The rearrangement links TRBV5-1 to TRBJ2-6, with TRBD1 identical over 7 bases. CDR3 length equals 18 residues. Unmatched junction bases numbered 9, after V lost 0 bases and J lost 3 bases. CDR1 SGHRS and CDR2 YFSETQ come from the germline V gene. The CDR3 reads CASSLGPTGRSGANVLTF. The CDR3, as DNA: TGCGCCAGCAGCTTGGGACCGACAGGGAGAAGTGGGGCCAACGTCCTGACTTTC. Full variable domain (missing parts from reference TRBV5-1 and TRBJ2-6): KAGVTQTPRYLIKTRGQQVTLSCSPISGHRSVSWYQQTPGQGLQFLFEYFSETQRNKGNFPGRFSGRQFSNSRSEMNVSTLELGDSALYLCASSLGPTGRSGANVLTFGAGSRLTVL.

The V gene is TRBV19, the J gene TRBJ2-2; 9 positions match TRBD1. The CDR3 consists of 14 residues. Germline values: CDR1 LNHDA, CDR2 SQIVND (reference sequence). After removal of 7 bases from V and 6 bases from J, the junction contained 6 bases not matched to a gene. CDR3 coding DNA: TGTGCCAGTAAAAGGGACAGGGACCCCGGGGAGCTGTTTTTT. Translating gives CASKRDRDPGELFF.

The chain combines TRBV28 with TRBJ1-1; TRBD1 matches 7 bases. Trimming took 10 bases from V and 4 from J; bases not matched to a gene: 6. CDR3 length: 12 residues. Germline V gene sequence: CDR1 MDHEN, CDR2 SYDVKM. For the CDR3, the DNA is TGTGCCATCAAAGGGGGCGGCACTGAAGCTTTCTTT. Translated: CAIKGGGTEAFF.

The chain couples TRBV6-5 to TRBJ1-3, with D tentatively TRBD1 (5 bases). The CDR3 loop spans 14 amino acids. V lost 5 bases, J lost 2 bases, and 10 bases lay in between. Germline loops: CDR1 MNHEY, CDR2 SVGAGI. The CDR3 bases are TGTGCCAGCAGTCCCGGGGGAACTGGAAACACCATATATTTT. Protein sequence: CASSPGGTGNTIYF.

In nucleotides, the CDR3 is TGCGCCAGCAGCCAAGATCCCGAAGGATTAGCCAAAAACATTCAGTACTTC. Translating gives CASSQDPEGLAKNIQYF. The chain combines TRBV4-1 with TRBJ2-4, with D unresolved. The CDR3 length is 17 residues. Germline V gene data show CDR1 as MGHRA and CDR2 as YSYEKL. Deletions cut 0 bases from V and 0 bases from J, with 12 bases between.